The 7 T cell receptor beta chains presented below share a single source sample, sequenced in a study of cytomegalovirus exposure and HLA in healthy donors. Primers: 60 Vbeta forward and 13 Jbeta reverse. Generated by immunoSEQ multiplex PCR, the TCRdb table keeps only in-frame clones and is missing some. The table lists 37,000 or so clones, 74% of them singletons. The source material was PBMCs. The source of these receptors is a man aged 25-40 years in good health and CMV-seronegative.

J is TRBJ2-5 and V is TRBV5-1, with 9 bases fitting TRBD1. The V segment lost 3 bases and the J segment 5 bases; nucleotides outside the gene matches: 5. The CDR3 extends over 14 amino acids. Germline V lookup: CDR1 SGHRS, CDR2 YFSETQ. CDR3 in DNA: TGCGCCAGCAGCTCCGGGACAGGGCGTGAGACCCAGTACTTC. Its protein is CASSSGTGRETQYF.

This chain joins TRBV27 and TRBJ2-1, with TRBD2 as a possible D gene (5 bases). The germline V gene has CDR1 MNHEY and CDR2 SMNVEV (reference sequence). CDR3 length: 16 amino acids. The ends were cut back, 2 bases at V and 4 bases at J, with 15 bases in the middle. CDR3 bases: TGTGCCAGCAGTTTACGGCTACTAGTCCCTTACAATGAGCAGTTCTTC. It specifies CASSLRLLVPYNEQFF.

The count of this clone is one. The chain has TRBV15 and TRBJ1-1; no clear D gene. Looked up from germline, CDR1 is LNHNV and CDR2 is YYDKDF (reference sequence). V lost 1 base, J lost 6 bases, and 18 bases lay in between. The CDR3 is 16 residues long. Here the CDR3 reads CATSRVGVLGSAEAFF. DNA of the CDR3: TGTGCCACCAGCAGAGTGGGAGTTCTAGGGAGTGCTGAAGCTTTCTTT.

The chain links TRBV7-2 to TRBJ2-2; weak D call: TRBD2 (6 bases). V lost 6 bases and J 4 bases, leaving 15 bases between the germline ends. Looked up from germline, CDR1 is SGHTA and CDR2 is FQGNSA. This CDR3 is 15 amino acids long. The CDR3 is CASRPLGGTTGELFF. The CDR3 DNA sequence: TGTGCCAGCAGACCACTAGGAGGGACCACCGGGGAGCTGTTTTTT. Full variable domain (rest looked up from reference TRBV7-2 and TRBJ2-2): GAGVSQSPSNKVTEKGKDVELRCDPISGHTALYWYRQSLGQGLEFLIYFQGNSAPDKSGLPSDRFSAERTGGSVSTLTIQRTQQEDSAVYLCASRPLGGTTGELFFGEGSRLTVL.

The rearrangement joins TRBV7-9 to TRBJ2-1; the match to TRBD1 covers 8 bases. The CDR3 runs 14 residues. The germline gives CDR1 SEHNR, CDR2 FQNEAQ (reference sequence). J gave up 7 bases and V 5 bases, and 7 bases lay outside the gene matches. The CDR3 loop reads CASSGRDRLNEQFF. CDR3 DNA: TGTGCCAGCAGCGGCCGGGACAGGTTAAATGAGCAGTTCTTC.

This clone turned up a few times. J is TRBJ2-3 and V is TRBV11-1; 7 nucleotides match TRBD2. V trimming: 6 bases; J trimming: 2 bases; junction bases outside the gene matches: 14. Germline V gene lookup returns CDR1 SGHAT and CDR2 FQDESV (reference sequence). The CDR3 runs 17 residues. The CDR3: CASRHSVERGFTDTQYF. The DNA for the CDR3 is TGTGCCAGCAGGCACTCGGTCGAGCGGGGATTCACAGATACGCAGTATTTT.

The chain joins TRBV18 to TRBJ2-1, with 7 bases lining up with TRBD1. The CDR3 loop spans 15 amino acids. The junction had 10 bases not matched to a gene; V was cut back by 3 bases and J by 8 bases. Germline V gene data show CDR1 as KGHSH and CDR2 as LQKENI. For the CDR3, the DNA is TGTGCCAGCTCACCCCCGGGACAGCCGCGCGATGAGCAGTTCTTC. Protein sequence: CASSPPGQPRDEQFF.